This is a list of T cell receptor beta chains from one sample in a study of blood T cell repertoires in COVID-19. Profiling relied on immunoSEQ multiplex PCR, and the TCRdb table lists in-frame clones only, not all of them. Seen here are about 160,000 clones, 82% observed once, and the top ten hold approximately 7%. The sample taken for sequencing was peripheral blood. These receptors originate from a woman aged 40 to 50 with COVID-19, enrolled during active disease. CDR3s include the opening cysteine and the closing phenylalanine or tryptophan. A D gene is named only where the DNA matches it firmly. The size field is filled for only some rows; it gives once, few, many or a size class.

clone_size j_call d_call v_call cdr3_nt cdr3_aa
- TRBJ1-6 TRBD1 TRBV7-3 TGTGCCAGCAGCTTTGGGACAGTGAATTCACCCCTCCACTTT CASSFGTVNSPLHF
- TRBJ2-2 - TRBV7-3 TGTGCCAGCAGCTTTTCAGGGATCACCGGGGAGCTGTTTTTT CASSFSGITGELFF
- TRBJ2-5 - TRBV7-9 TGTGCCAGCAGCTTGGGAGACACGGAGGTAGAGACCCAGTACTTC CASSLGDTEVETQYF
- TRBJ2-5 - TRBV7-9 TGTGCCAGCAGCCAACCCTTACTGCTCCAAGAGACCCAGTACTTC CASSQPLLLQETQYF
- TRBJ2-5 - TRBV14 TGTGCCAGCAGCCAGGGGGGGCTCCAAGAGACCCAGTACTTC CASSQGGLQETQYF
once TRBJ2-5 - TRBV9 TGTGCCAGCAGCGTTTGGGGGCGCAGGGAGACCCAGTACTTC CASSVWGRRETQYF
- TRBJ2-7 - TRBV3-1/TRBV3-2 TGTGCCAGCAGACCCGGGGTTGGCGAGCAGTACTTC CASRPGVGEQYF
once TRBJ2-5 - TRBV27 TGTGCCAGCAGTTTATGGCAGGGGCAGCAGACCCAGTACTTC CASSLWQGQQTQYF
- TRBJ2-5 TRBD2 TRBV9 TGTGCCAGCAGGGGTAGCGGGACAGAGACCCAGTACTTC CASRGSGTETQYF
- TRBJ2-5 - TRBV3-1/TRBV3-2 TGTGCCAGCAGACGAGGCGTCGATATTCAAAAGACCCAGTACTTC CASRRGVDIQKTQYF
- TRBJ2-1 TRBD1 TRBV5-6 TGTGCCAGCAGCTTCTACCCCGGGACAGGGCCCTACAATGAGCAGTTCTTC CASSFYPGTGPYNEQFF
once TRBJ1-2 TRBD1 TRBV10-2 TGCGCCAGCAGAAAAGGACAGGGGAGCTATGGCTACACCTTC CASRKGQGSYGYTF
- TRBJ2-3 TRBD1 TRBV6-4 TGTGCCAGCAGTCAGGGGGCGTCTCAGACAGATACGCAGTATTTT CASSQGASQTDTQYF
- TRBJ1-5 - TRBV18 TGTGCCAGCTCACCTTTTGAAATTAACTACAATCAGCCCCAGCATTTT CASSPFEINYNQPQHF
- TRBJ2-7 - TRBV7-2 TGTGCCAGCAGCTTAGGGCTAGCGTTCTCCTACGAGCAGTACTTC CASSLGLAFSYEQYF
- TRBJ1-4 - TRBV11-2 TGTGCCAGCAGCTCGGGGTACCGCGAAAAACTGTTTTTT CASSSGYREKLFF
- TRBJ1-4 TRBD1 TRBV13 TGTGCCAGCAGCTTACGGACAGGGGGGAAAAAACTGTTTTTT CASSLRTGGKKLFF
- TRBJ2-7 - TRBV29-1 TGCAGCGTTGACGTAGATGAGTTCCACGAGCAGTACTTC CSVDVDEFHEQYF
- TRBJ1-2 TRBD1 TRBV19 TGTGCCAGTAGTATTGCCTTCGGGACAGGGGTCAACTTGAATGGCTACACCTTC CASSIAFGTGVNLNGYTF
- TRBJ2-4 - TRBV7-8 TGTGCCAGCAGCTTAGTAGACGGCACAGGAAACATTCAGTACTTC CASSLVDGTGNIQYF
- TRBJ2-3 - TRBV10-3 TGTGCCATCAGGGAGGGACATCGCACAGATACGCAGTATTTT CAIREGHRTDTQYF
- TRBJ2-1 - TRBV6-2/TRBV6-3 TGTGCCAGCAGTTACTCGTCGACTTACAATGAGCAGTTCTTC CASSYSSTYNEQFF
- TRBJ2-2 TRBD2 TRBV2 TGTGCCAGCAGTGACTTCGGGGGGGGCACCGGGGAGCTGTTTTTT CASSDFGGGTGELFF